Presented here are 29 T cell receptor beta chains from one specimen sequenced in a study of response to subunit inactivated influenza vaccine. In TCRdb, the RT-PCR reads were re-called with MiXCR into one record per CDR3 protein. Of around 760,000 distinct CDR3 sequences in the sample, approximately 15% were seen once. This specimen was PBMCs from blood, taken less than 15 days before vaccination. The receptors here all came from a man aged 45-60 years who received an inactivated influenza vaccine.

This clonotype has only a few counts. The gene calls are TRBV6-1 and TRBJ2-1; possible D gene TRBD1, 6 bases. The CDR3 totals 13 residues. Germline V lookup: CDR1 MNHNS, CDR2 SASEGT. The germline V and J ends were trimmed by 2 bases and 9 bases, with 11 bases remaining between them. The CDR3: CASSERGTREQFF. The CDR3 nucleotides read TGTGCCAGCAGTGAAAGGGGGACGCGTGAGCAGTTCTTC.

The V and J genes are TRBV20-1 and TRBJ2-7; TRBD2 matches 7 bases. This CDR3 has 15 amino acids. Germline V CDR1 and CDR2: DFQATT, SNEGSKA (reference sequence). V was clipped by 2 bases and J by 3 bases; unmatched bases: 10. The CDR3 DNA reads TGCAGTGCTAGAAAGTCGCGCGGGAGACTCTACGAGCAGTACTTC. Its translation is CSARKSRGRLYEQYF.

This clonotype occurred a few times. This rearrangement joins TRBV6-5 to TRBJ2-5; either TRBD1 or TRBD2 may fit D (6 bases each). CDR1 MNHEY and CDR2 SVGAGI come from the germline V gene. The CDR3 spans 14 residues. Deletions cut 4 bases from V and 10 bases from J, with 19 bases between. CDR3 sequence reads: CASSSVLARGDQYF. CDR3 sequence (DNA): TGTGCCAGCAGTTCCGTTCTAGCGAGGGGGGACCAGTACTTC.

There are many counts of this clonotype. The V gene is TRBV5-1, the J gene TRBJ1-6; D is perhaps TRBD1 (5 bases). Trimming took off 3 bases at V and 0 bases at J, with 13 bases between the two ends. Per germline, CDR1 SGHRS and CDR2 YFSETQ. This CDR3 is 17 amino acids long. Here the CDR3 reads CASSSGLLDSYNSPLHF. DNA for the CDR3: TGCGCCAGCAGCTCGGGACTGCTAGACTCCTATAATTCACCCCTCCACTTT.

V usage is TRBV13 and J usage is TRBJ2-1; 10 nucleotides match TRBD2. With 5 bases clipped from V and 2 bases from J, the junction kept 6 bases outside the gene matches. CDR3 size: 16 residues. CDR1 and CDR2 (germline): PRHDT, FYEKMQ (reference sequence). Here the CDR3 DNA reads TGTGCCAGCAGCCGAGCCGGACTAGCGGCCTACAATGAGCAGTTCTTC. Its translation is CASSRAGLAAYNEQFF.

This clonotype was seen only a few times. V gene TRBV7-9 combines with J gene TRBJ1-5; D possibly corresponds to TRBD1 (5 bases). There are 12 residues in the CDR3. V was shortened by 8 bases and J by 4 bases, with 9 bases between the two germline ends. CDR1 is SEHNR and CDR2 is FQNEAQ in the germline V gene (reference sequence). DNA for the CDR3: TGTGCCAGCGGACAAAATAATCAGCCCCAGCATTTT. Translation gives CASGQNNQPQHF.

In its sample, this clonotype was seen a few times. The J gene is TRBJ2-1, the V gene TRBV20-1, with D uncertain. Germline V lookup: CDR1 DFQATT, CDR2 SNEGSKA (reference sequence). This CDR3 is built from 17 residues. The V end was cut by 6 bases, the J end by 0 bases, with 21 bases between. CDR3 nucleotides: TGCAGTGCCAGCAGTTTCGCGGACCCGAGCTCCTACAATGAGCAGTTCTTC. Amino acids: CSASSFADPSSYNEQFF.

This clonotype has only a few counts. The CDR3 coding sequence is TGCAGTGCTAGAGGTGTTCATGGAAGGGCCTTCGAGCAGTACTTC. It is translated as CSARGVHGRAFEQYF. The chain employs TRBV20-1 and TRBJ2-7; no clear D gene. The germline V gene has CDR1 DFQATT and CDR2 SNEGSKA (reference sequence). The CDR3 contains 15 residues. Trimming removed 1 base from V and 6 bases from J, with 19 bases in between.

The chain employs TRBV6-5 and TRBJ2-2; 8 bases align to TRBD1. V trimming: 2 bases; J trimming: 6 bases; junction bases outside the gene matches: 8. CDR3 length: 16 amino acids. The germline CDR1 and CDR2 sequences are MNHEY and SVGAGI. The CDR3: CASSYPRGQGPGELFF. The CDR3 bases are TGTGCCAGCAGTTACCCCAGGGGGCAAGGACCCGGGGAGCTGTTTTTT.

The rearrangement links TRBV6-2 or TRBV6-3 to TRBJ2-1; D not resolved. The CDR3 is 12 residues long. Germline-derived CDR1 and CDR2 are MNHEY and SVGEGT. Trimming removed 8 bases from V and 10 bases from J, with 15 bases in between. CDR3: CASSSRILEQFF. CDR3 nucleotide sequence: TGTGCCAGCTCCAGCCGGATTCTGGAGCAGTTCTTC.

The V gene is TRBV18, the J gene TRBJ1-1; possible D gene TRBD1, 5 bases. The germline V and J ends were trimmed by 3 bases and 0 bases, with 14 bases remaining between them. The CDR3 has 16 residues. In germline, CDR1 is KGHSH, CDR2 LQKENI. The CDR3 DNA reads as TGTGCCAGCTCACCCGGGACCTGGGTTATGAACACTGAAGCTTTCTTT. Translation: CASSPGTWVMNTEAFF.

V usage is TRBV7-8 and J usage is TRBJ2-1; TRBD2 matches at 10 bases. Germline CDR1 reads SGHVS; CDR2 reads FQNEAQ. The CDR3 loop spans 18 amino acids. V was pared by 3 bases and J by 4 bases, with 12 bases of the junction left unmatched. The CDR3 reads CASSFGPYSGGTYNEQFF. Here the CDR3 DNA reads TGTGCCAGCAGCTTTGGACCCTATAGCGGGGGGACATACAATGAGCAGTTCTTC.

The CDR3 loop is CAIGLRDTEAFF. CDR3 sequence (DNA): TGTGCCATCGGCCTTCGGGACACTGAAGCTTTCTTT. This sequence joins TRBV10-3 and TRBJ1-1; D not resolved. This CDR3 is 12 amino acids long. Trimming pared 8 bases from V and 3 bases from J, leaving 10 bases between. Germline V gene lookup returns CDR1 ENHRY and CDR2 SYGVKD.

This clonotype was picked up a small number of times. The rearrangement joins TRBV3-1 to TRBJ1-2; D might be TRBD1 (5 bases). The CDR3 spans 14 residues. Germline V gene lookup returns CDR1 LGHDT and CDR2 YNNKEL (reference sequence). V dropped 4 bases and J dropped 1 base, with 10 bases sitting between them. CDR3 residues: CASSRGTDNYGYTF. The CDR3 coding sequence is TGTGCCAGCAGCCGGGGGACCGATAACTATGGCTACACCTTC.

The sample holds many counts of this clonotype. This rearrangement joins TRBV20-1 to TRBJ2-1; weak D call: TRBD2 (5 bases). Germline values: CDR1 DFQATT, CDR2 SNEGSKA (reference sequence). The ends were cut back, 3 bases at V and 6 bases at J, with 9 bases in the middle. The CDR3 is 12 residues long. CDR3 DNA: TGCAGTGCTAGTCGAGCGGCCAATGAGCAGTTCTTC. Residues: CSASRAANEQFF.

J is TRBJ2-3 and V is TRBV24-1, with D uncertain. Germline CDR1 and CDR2: KGHDR and SFDVKD. The CDR3 totals 13 residues. V was clipped by 10 bases and J by 1 base, with 11 bases between them. The CDR3 sequence: CATSNPGTDTQYF. The CDR3 nucleotides are TGTGCCACTTCTAATCCCGGCACAGATACGCAGTATTTT.

This rearrangement joins TRBV2 to TRBJ1-1, with TRBD1 matching over 7 bases. The J segment lost 1 base and the V segment lost 3 bases, leaving 8 bases of the junction unmatched. Germline loops: CDR1 SNHLY, CDR2 FYNNEI. The CDR3 runs 16 residues. CDR3 DNA: TGTGCCAGCAGTGACAACTCGGACAGGCGGAACACTGAAGCTTTCTTT. It codes for CASSDNSDRRNTEAFF.

There are a few counts of this clonotype. The V gene is TRBV11-2, the J gene TRBJ2-5; no clear D gene. Trimming cost V 0 bases and J 5 bases, with 10 bases left between them. The length of the CDR3 is 14 residues. Germline V lookup: CDR1 SGHAT, CDR2 FQNNGV. The CDR3 region has the DNA TGTGCCAGCAGCTTAGATCGGCTTTCGGAGACCCAGTACTTC. Amino acids: CASSLDRLSETQYF.

The chain combines TRBV12-3 or TRBV12-4 with TRBJ2-1; D possibly corresponds to TRBD2 (6 bases). V was clipped by 6 bases and J by 6 bases, with 18 bases between them. The CDR3 loop spans 15 amino acids. CDR3 loop: CASRGVAVRANEQFF. CDR3 nucleotide sequence: TGTGCCAGCAGGGGGGTAGCGGTACGGGCCAATGAGCAGTTCTTC.

The chain employs TRBV15 and TRBJ2-7; D gene ambiguous. Germline V gene lookup returns CDR1 LNHNV and CDR2 YYDKDF (reference sequence). This CDR3 is 16 amino acids long. The V gene lost 1 base and the J gene lost 6 bases, with 19 bases spanning the gap. The CDR3: CATSRGVTSYSGEQYF. The CDR3 nucleotides are TGTGCCACCAGCAGAGGGGTGACTTCTTACTCTGGCGAGCAGTACTTC.

This clonotype turned up a few times. The CDR3 nucleotides are TGTGCCAGCAGCTTCGGTTTAATGAACACTGAAGCTTTCTTT. Translation: CASSFGLMNTEAFF. This chain connects TRBV11-2 to TRBJ1-1, with unresolved D. V was clipped by 3 bases and J by 0 bases, with 8 bases between them. CDR1 is SGHAT, CDR2 FQNNGV, per germline. The CDR3 length is 14 residues. Looking up the rest from reference TRBV11-2 and TRBJ1-1 gives the full variable domain: EAGVAQSPRYKIIEKRQSVAFWCNPISGHATLYWYQQILGQGPKLLIQFQNNGVVDDSQLPKDRFSAERLKGVDSTLKIQPAKLEDSAVYLCASSFGLMNTEAFFGQGTRLTVV.

V and J are TRBV7-2 and TRBJ2-7; D may be TRBD2 (5 bases). CDR3 size: 16 residues. Germline-derived CDR1 and CDR2 are SGHTA and FQGNSA. V was cut by 5 bases and J by 12 bases, with 29 bases left in between. The CDR3 protein is CASSPNQRGGLSDLYF. CDR3 nucleotide sequence: TGTGCCAGCAGCCCGAACCAACGAGGCGGGCTCTCGGATTTGTACTTC.

The J gene is TRBJ2-7, the V gene TRBV30; no firm D call. CDR3 length equals 15 residues. The germline V gene has CDR1 GTSNPN and CDR2 SVGIG (reference sequence). V lost 0 bases, J lost 3 bases, and 15 bases lay in between. The CDR3 sequence: CAWSVLRGSRYEQYF. The DNA of the CDR3 is TGTGCCTGGAGTGTACTCCGCGGTTCCCGCTACGAGCAGTACTTC.

The rearrangement uses TRBV27 and TRBJ2-7; 7 nucleotides line up with TRBD1. CDR1 is MNHEY, CDR2 SMNVEV, per germline (reference sequence). This CDR3 contains 13 residues. Trimming took 4 bases from V and 10 from J; bases not matched to a gene: 10. The CDR3 sequence is CASSSDRMGIQYF. CDR3 nucleotide sequence: TGTGCCAGCAGTTCGGACAGGATGGGGATTCAGTACTTC.

This clonotype was observed many times. The CDR3 loop reads CASSLGSSAPRELFF. CDR3 sequence (DNA): TGTGCCAGCAGCTTAGGCTCTAGCGCCCCCCGGGAGCTGTTTTTT. The J gene is TRBJ2-2, the V gene TRBV5-4, with D possibly TRBD2 on 6 matching bases. Germline CDR1 and CDR2: SGHNT and YYREEE (reference sequence). V lost 2 bases, J lost 9 bases, and 17 bases lay in between. The CDR3 covers 15 residues.

There are many counts of this clonotype. The chain links TRBV20-1 to TRBJ2-1, with TRBD1 matching over 8 bases. J was trimmed by 9 bases and V by 1 base; bases with no gene match: 8. Germline-derived CDR1 and CDR2 are DFQATT and SNEGSKA (reference sequence). This CDR3 is built from 14 residues. CDR3 region: CSARAGGSVSEQFF. DNA of the CDR3: TGCAGTGCTAGAGCAGGGGGCTCGGTGAGTGAGCAGTTCTTC.

This chain joins TRBV7-9 and TRBJ2-5, with 7 bases matching TRBD2. Trimming took 1 base from V and 4 from J; bases not matched to a gene: 3. Germline V lookup: CDR1 SEHNR, CDR2 FQNEAQ (reference sequence). The CDR3 is 14 residues long. The CDR3 here is CASSLVGLRETQYF. The CDR3 DNA follows: TGTGCCAGCAGCTTAGTGGGACTACGAGAGACCCAGTACTTC.

As concerns this clonotype: Its ends do not fully match the called genes, so a read error is possible. The CDR3 loop is CSASRKNVQYF. The DNA of the CDR3 is TGCAGTGCTAGCCGCAAAAACGTTCAGTACTTC. V is TRBV20-1 and J is TRBJ2-4, with D uncertain. The germline CDR1 and CDR2 sequences are DFQATT and SNEGSKA (reference sequence). CDR3 size: 11 residues.

In this sample, this clonotype turned up a few times. This chain links TRBV6-1 with TRBJ2-7; 12 bases agree with TRBD2. Germline CDR1 is MNHNS and CDR2 is SASEGT. This CDR3 is 14 amino acids long. V shed 7 bases, J shed 3 bases, and the junction held 4 bases outside the gene matches. Here the CDR3 DNA reads TGTGCCAGCACCCTGACTAGCGGGAGCTACGAGCAGTACTTC. This translates into CASTLTSGSYEQYF.